This entry concerns a single TCR beta chain. Its antigen remains unknown. These data originate in a study of T cell responses to AZD1222 COVID-19 vaccine. The study's findings and limits: Vaccine-associated CD4 TCRs ranged over spike, dominating at 160-218 and 743-854. Once two AZD1222 doses were given, Spike-specific TCR breadth and depth went up. Repertoire sampling was restricted to post-peak T cell response timepoints.

Germline V gene lookup returns CDR1 MNHEY and CDR2 SMNVEV (reference sequence). The CDR3 length is 13 residues. Trimming removed 5 bases at V and 2 bases at J, with 10 bases between. Repertoires were generated with immunoSEQ multiplex PCR, while TCRdb's copy carries only in-frame clones and drops some. This table holds tens of thousands of clones, approximately 89% found once. This chain connects TRBV27 to TRBJ2-7; D call uncertain. The TCR sequence derives from an adult in good health. The material sequenced was peripheral blood, taken on day 0 of AZD1222 vaccination. The CDR3 bases are TGTGCCAGCAGTAACGGACGGCCCTACGAGCAGTACTTC. Residues: CASSNGRPYEQYF.